One sample yielded the 25 T cell receptor beta chains listed below, sequenced in a study of shared clonotypes between healthy human individuals. Sequenced by immunoSEQ multiplex PCR; TCRdb stores in-frame clones only, minus some. The table shows some 490,000 clones, with 81% occurring only once. Sequencing was carried out using PBMCs. These receptors were obtained from a woman in her thirties or forties in good health. Some clones in this sample may be carry-over from other donors' samples.

The CDR3 nucleotides read TGTGCCAGCAGGGGGCCTGCTAAAGATACGCAGTATTTT. It encodes CASRGPAKDTQYF. The V call is TRBV25-1, the J call TRBJ2-3, with D possibly TRBD1 on 5 matching bases. The CDR3 covers 13 residues. The germline V gene encodes CDR1 MGHDK and CDR2 SYGVNS. The V and J ends lost 6 bases and 5 bases respectively, with 12 bases between them.

The V call is TRBV11-2, the J call TRBJ2-5; D unclear. Trimming took off 0 bases at V and 5 bases at J, with 10 bases between the two ends. Germline CDR1 and CDR2: SGHAT and FQNNGV. The CDR3 spans 14 residues. The DNA for the CDR3 is TGTGCCAGCAGCTTAGATCCGGCTGGGGAGACCCAGTACTTC. Encoded protein: CASSLDPAGETQYF.

Of note for this clone: This could be a read error, since a much larger clone is one nucleotide away. The J gene is TRBJ2-1, the V gene TRBV6-4; 10 nucleotides match TRBD2. The length of the CDR3 is 15 residues. The V gene's germline CDR1 is MRHNA and CDR2 SNTAGT. Trimming took 10 bases from V and 8 from J; bases not matched to a gene: 14. CDR3 loop: CATSVMASGSHEQFF. CDR3 nucleotides: TGTGCCACTTCCGTCATGGCTAGCGGGAGTCATGAGCAGTTCTTC.

The rearrangement links TRBV6-5 to TRBJ1-2; D unclear. CDR1 MNHEY and CDR2 SVGAGI come from the germline V gene. V was shortened by 5 bases and J by 5 bases, with 12 bases between the two germline ends. The CDR3 sequence is 13 residues long. CDR3 DNA: TGTGCCAGCAGTCTCGACGGTGAATATGGCTACACCTTC. Protein sequence: CASSLDGEYGYTF.

The V and J genes are TRBV7-9 and TRBJ2-7, with D tentatively TRBD1 or TRBD2 (5 bases each). This CDR3 has 16 residues. V lost 5 bases and J 3 bases, leaving 20 bases between the germline ends. Germline V CDR1 and CDR2: SEHNR, FQNEAQ (reference sequence). DNA for the CDR3: TGTGCCAGCAGCCCGTTGGGACCGAGGGGAAACTACGAGCAGTACTTC. Residues: CASSPLGPRGNYEQYF. Full variable domain (outside the CDR3, taken from reference TRBV7-9 and TRBJ2-7): DTGVSQNPRHKITKRGQNVTFRCDPISEHNRLYWYRQTLGQGPEFLTYFQNEAQLEKSRLLSDRFSAERPKGSFSTLEIQRTEQGDSAMYLCASSPLGPRGNYEQYFGPGTRLTVT.

This clone was recorded once. The chain has TRBV10-3 and TRBJ1-4; the D gene is possibly TRBD1 (5 bases). The CDR3 loop spans 14 amino acids. CDR1 and CDR2 from the germline V gene are ENHRY and SYGVKD. V lost 4 bases and J lost 6, with 12 bases in between. CDR3 DNA: TGTGCCATCAGTGCGGCGGCGGGGGATGAAAAACTGTTTTTT. This codes for CAISAAAGDEKLFF.

The V gene is TRBV28, the J gene TRBJ2-2; 9 bases fit TRBD1. Per germline, CDR1 MDHEN and CDR2 SYDVKM. This CDR3 has 16 residues. Losses at the gene ends were 4 bases for V and 1 base for J; bases not matched to a gene: 4. In DNA form, the CDR3 reads TGTGCCAGCAGTTCGGCGGGACAGGGGAACACCGGGGAGCTGTTTTTT. Encoded protein: CASSSAGQGNTGELFF.

J is TRBJ2-2 and V is TRBV4-1; D is possibly TRBD1 or TRBD2 (5 bases each). The germline CDR1 and CDR2 sequences are MGHRA and YSYEKL. Trimming left V 3 bases short and J 3 bases short, with 17 bases between. The CDR3 contains 17 residues. The CDR3 sequence: CASSHSLLGTYTGELFF. The CDR3 DNA reads TGCGCCAGCAGCCACTCCCTTCTGGGGACGTACACCGGGGAGCTGTTTTTT.

This clone was observed a single time. This chain connects TRBV4-2 to TRBJ2-3; weak D call: TRBD1 (6 bases). Germline CDR1 and CDR2: LGHNA and YNFKEQ. The CDR3 consists of 17 residues. Trimming took off 0 bases at V and 2 bases at J, with 15 bases between the two ends. The CDR3 nucleotides are TGTGCCAGCAGCCAAGAGTCGGGGACATCTTTCACAGATACGCAGTATTTT. It encodes CASSQESGTSFTDTQYF.

On this clone: A far larger clone is a single base away, which makes a read error likely. V is TRBV29-1 and J is TRBJ1-1; TRBD1 might be the D (5 bases). V gave up 4 bases and J gave up 0 bases, with 9 bases separating them. The germline V gene has CDR1 SQVTM and CDR2 ANQGSEA. There are 13 residues in the CDR3. The CDR3 DNA sequence: TGCAGCGTTGGCAGGGACTTGAACACTGAAGCTTTCTTT. This codes for CSVGRDLNTEAFF.

This clone was observed once. The chain links TRBV5-6 to TRBJ2-7, with D uncertain. Germline lookup yields CDR1 SGHDT and CDR2 YYEEEE. Trimming shortened V by 2 bases and J by 6 bases, and 9 bases separated the two germline ends. The CDR3 covers 12 residues. CDR3 region: CASSFWNTEQYF. The DNA of the CDR3 is TGTGCCAGCAGCTTTTGGAACACCGAGCAGTACTTC.

The chain carries TRBV7-3 and TRBJ2-1; 8 positions match TRBD2. With V trimmed by 5 bases and J by 7 bases, 10 bases remained unmatched. CDR1 and CDR2 from the germline V gene are SGHTA and FQGTGA. The CDR3 totals 15 residues. In DNA form, the CDR3 reads TGTGCCAGCAGCCAGGGTCCCAGCGGGGGTAATGAGCAGTTCTTC. It specifies CASSQGPSGGNEQFF.

This clone was seen more than once but under ten times. The J gene is TRBJ2-1, the V gene TRBV5-1; either TRBD1 or TRBD2 may fit D (5 bases each). Germline V gene lookup returns CDR1 SGHRS and CDR2 YFSETQ. The CDR3 has 13 amino acids. V was trimmed by 4 bases and J by 9 bases, leaving 14 bases between them. CDR3 in amino acids: CASSTYLGTEQFF. The CDR3 DNA sequence: TGCGCCAGCAGCACCTACCTAGGGACTGAGCAGTTCTTC.

The CDR3 nucleotides read TGCGCCAGCAGCCCCCCGGGACTCAACTATGGCTACACCTTC. The encoded protein is CASSPPGLNYGYTF. The J gene is TRBJ1-2, the V gene TRBV5-1, with D tentatively TRBD1 (5 bases). The CDR3 runs 14 residues. Trimming took 4 bases from V and 2 from J, leaving 12 bases between them. Germline V gene sequence: CDR1 SGHRS, CDR2 YFSETQ.

About this clone: This likely reflects a read error, since a far larger clone is one base away. J is TRBJ1-2 and V is TRBV30, with a weak D call TRBD1 (5 bases). Trimming pared 2 bases from V and 4 bases from J, leaving 14 bases between. Germline lookup yields CDR1 GTSNPN and CDR2 SVGIG (reference sequence). The CDR3 sequence is 14 residues long. This CDR3 is CAWSYSGQAYGYTF. CDR3 sequence (DNA): TGTGCCTGGAGTTACTCGGGGCAGGCCTATGGCTACACCTTC.

This clone has just a few counts. With only one base between it and a far larger clone, this is likely a read error. The rearrangement uses TRBV30 and TRBJ1-2; D is unresolved. V was clipped by 4 bases and J by 0 bases, with 9 bases between them. Germline loops: CDR1 GTSNPN, CDR2 SVGIG (reference sequence). The CDR3 is made up of 13 amino acids. For the CDR3, the DNA is TGTGCCTGGATTGGGAGTACTAACTATGGCTACACCTTC. Amino acids: CAWIGSTNYGYTF. The full variable domain, completed using reference TRBV30 and TRBJ1-2, is SQTIHQWPATLVQPVGSPLSLECTVEGTSNPNLYWYRQAAGRGLQLLFYSVGIGQISSEVPQNLSASRPQDRQFILSSKKLLLSDSGFYLCAWIGSTNYGYTFGSGTRLTVV.

The chain carries TRBV7-8 and TRBJ1-5; perhaps TRBD1 as D (6 bases). V lost 3 bases, J lost 4 bases, and 19 bases lay in between. The CDR3 contains 17 residues. CDR1 SGHVS and CDR2 FQNEAQ come from the germline V gene. The DNA of the CDR3 is TGTGCCAGCAGCTTCTCCCTCACTGACAGGCGAAATCAGCCCCAGCATTTT. Its protein product is CASSFSLTDRRNQPQHF. Using reference TRBV7-8 and TRBJ1-5 for the parts outside the CDR3, the full variable domain is GAGVSQSPRYKVAKRGQDVALRCDPISGHVSLFWYQQALGQGPEFLTYFQNEAQLDKSGLPSDRFFAERPEGSVSTLKIQRTQQEDSAVYLCASSFSLTDRRNQPQHFGDGTRLSIL.

With regard to this clone: It is likely a read error: a sequence one base away is far more abundant. CDR3: CAWSSGTSEGDERFF. CDR3 DNA sequence: TGTGCCTGGAGTTCCGGGACTAGCGAGGGCGATGAGCGGTTCTTC. V gene TRBV30 combines with J gene TRBJ2-1; 10 bases match TRBD2. Germline V CDR1 and CDR2: GTSNPN, SVGIG (reference sequence). The CDR3 has 15 residues.

The chain employs TRBV9 and TRBJ2-3; TRBD2 matches 9 bases. CDR3 length: 14 amino acids. Trimming took 4 bases from V and 6 from J; bases not matched to a gene: 6. Germline values: CDR1 SGDLS, CDR2 YYNGEE. The CDR3 here is CASSLRLAADTQYF. The CDR3 DNA reads TGTGCCAGCAGCCTTAGACTAGCGGCGGATACGCAGTATTTT.

A word on this clone: A read error is the likely source, as a far larger clone sits one nucleotide away. CDR3 DNA sequence: TGCGCCGGCAGTTCAGGGGAAAGCGACACAGATACGCAGTATTTT. Encoded protein: CAGSSGESDTDTQYF. The chain links TRBV10-1 to TRBJ2-3; D perhaps matches TRBD1 (6 bases). This CDR3 spans 15 amino acids. Germline CDR1 WNHNN, CDR2 SYGVQD (reference sequence).

The chain uses TRBV19 and TRBJ1-1; D is perhaps TRBD1 (5 bases). This CDR3 region has 13 residues. From germline, CDR1 is LNHDA and CDR2 SQIVND (reference sequence). V was cut by 4 bases and J by 4 bases, with 10 bases left in between. In DNA, the CDR3 is TGTGCCAGTAGTAATCAGGGAGGCACTGAAGCTTTCTTT. Residues: CASSNQGGTEAFF.

The chain couples TRBV28 to TRBJ1-5, with 7 positions matching TRBD1. V was pared by 5 bases and J by 7 bases, with 2 bases of the junction left unmatched. CDR1 MDHEN and CDR2 SYDVKM come from the germline V gene. The length of the CDR3 is 12 residues. In nucleotides, the CDR3 is TGTGCCAGCAGTATCAGGGGGCAGCCCCAGCATTTT. It is translated as CASSIRGQPQHF.

The chain recombines TRBV11-1 with TRBJ1-4; 8 bases map to TRBD1. Germline trimming cut 6 bases from V and 6 bases from J; bases unmatched to any gene: 6. In germline, CDR1 is SGHAT, CDR2 FQDESV (reference sequence). The CDR3 contains 14 residues. DNA of the CDR3: TGTGCCAGCAGACCAGGGGGCGCTGATGAAAAACTGTTTTTT. Its translation: CASRPGGADEKLFF. Combining the CDR3 with reference TRBV11-1 and TRBJ1-4 gives the whole variable domain EAEVAQSPRYKITEKSQAVAFWCDPISGHATLYWYRQILGQGPELLVQFQDESVVDDSQLPKDRFSAERLKGVDSTLKIQPAELGDSAMYLCASRPGGADEKLFFGSGTQLSVL.

The chain recombines TRBV5-1 with TRBJ2-1, with 12 nucleotides matching TRBD2. CDR3 size: 18 residues. Trimming at V came to 0 bases and at J to 2 bases, leaving 6 bases not matched to a gene. Germline values: CDR1 SGHRS, CDR2 YFSETQ. In DNA form, the CDR3 reads TGCGCCAGCAGCTTGGTACTAGCGGGAGGCCTAACCTACAATGAGCAGTTCTTC. Its protein product is CASSLVLAGGLTYNEQFF.

CDR3 nucleotides: TGTGCCAGTAGTCCGTCAACCGGGACTACGGGTACGCAGTATTTT. It is translated as CASSPSTGTTGTQYF. The gene calls are TRBV19 and TRBJ2-3; TRBD2 matches at 7 bases. Germline-derived CDR1 and CDR2 are LNHDA and SQIVND (reference sequence). J was trimmed by 8 bases and V by 5 bases; bases with no gene match: 13. CDR3 size: 15 residues.